This T cell receptor beta chain was recovered during a study of CD8 T cells in ankylosing spondylitis. One entry per CDR3 protein, called by TCRdb with MiXCR from the 5' RACE reads. The sample yields under 200,000 distinct CDR3 sequences, around 8.9% seen once. CDR3 length equals 18 residues. The germline gives CDR1 MNHEY, CDR2 SVGEGT. Between the trimmed V and J ends, which lost 0 bases and 3 bases, there was a span of 18 bases. This sequence originates from a female donor with ankylosing spondylitis or in good health (not recorded which). Sample: blood, either unsorted or a sorted T cell fraction (not recorded which). The chain couples TRBV6-2 or TRBV6-3 to TRBJ2-1; maybe TRBD2 (6 bases). This CDR3 reads CASSYSLRELLIYNEQFF. The DNA for the CDR3 is TGTGCCAGCAGTTACTCTCTTCGGGAGTTATTAATCTACAATGAGCAGTTCTTC.